A selection of T cell receptor beta chains follows, all from one sample in a study of CD8 T cells in Susac syndrome. TCRdb re-called the immunoSEQ multiplex PCR reads through MiXCR, storing one row per CDR3 protein. The table shows roughly 130,000 distinct CDR3 sequences, with roughly 94% occurring only once. Specimen: CD4+ T cells from PBMCs. These TCRs come from a human donor with multiple sclerosis. CDR3s include the opening cysteine and the closing phenylalanine or tryptophan.

>TRBV7-2|TRBJ2-7
CASSLTSGYSSYEQYF
>TRBV3-1|TRBJ2-3
CASSEFDPIVMQDTQYF
>TRBV29-1|TRBJ2-3
CSSRDHTDTQYF
>TRBV2|TRBJ1-1
CASNDDRGMYTDAFF
>TRBV12-3/TRBV12-4|TRBJ1-5
CASSLGVRGNQPQHF
>TRBV20-1|TRBJ2-7
CSARGGTSWSRDYEQYF
>TRBV29-1|TRBJ1-5
CSVLEGSQPQHF
>TRBV9|TRBJ2-1
CASSVALVGHNEQFF
>TRBV23-1|TRBJ1-1
CASGQTGDIAEAFF
>TRBV6-2/TRBV6-3|TRBJ1-1
CASSQWQGGRRNTEAFF
>TRBV12-3/TRBV12-4|TRBJ2-3
CASSRRWSTDTQYF
>TRBV27|TRBJ1-6
CASSPHTGTYSPLHF
>TRBV6-5|TRBJ2-1
CASSYSTWTGYNEQFF
>TRBV2|TRBJ1-5
CASSGTKNQPQHF
>TRBV30|TRBJ1-1
CAWKHPNTEAFF
>TRBV20-1|TRBJ2-5
CSARDHQTAQETQYF
>TRBV30|TRBJ2-1
CAWSGRVKYNEQFF
>TRBV2|TRBJ2-2
CASRTENTGELFF
>TRBV20-1|TRBJ2-7
CSARSHQGLSYEQYF
>TRBV6-2/TRBV6-3|TRBJ1-1
CASSYSTPNTEAFF
>TRBV6-5|TRBJ2-3
CASLQTAGVTDTQYF
>TRBV6-2/TRBV6-3|TRBJ2-7
CASRNPSGGRNEQYF
>TRBV11-2|TRBJ2-3
CASSLYTTSTGTDTQYF
>TRBV6-1|TRBJ1-4
CASSEIGLEEKLFF
>TRBV13|TRBJ1-1
CASSSRLTLQGGVTEAFF
>TRBV6-2/TRBV6-3|TRBJ1-2
CASSTKFKGYGYTF
>TRBV6-2/TRBV6-3|TRBJ2-6
CASSSERHAGANVLTF
>TRBV11-2|TRBJ2-1
CASSLPSVREQFF
>TRBV5-4|TRBJ2-4
CASSLRGGLAKNIQYF
>TRBV20-1|TRBJ2-7
CSAGGRGRLSYEQYF
>TRBV20-1|TRBJ2-7
CSARLGAGEQYF
>TRBV12-3/TRBV12-4|TRBJ2-1
CASSPPGLANEQFF
>TRBV27|TRBJ2-7
CASRNFDGSYEQYF
>TRBV27|TRBJ1-3
CASSLSNRVGNTIYF
>TRBV5-1|TRBJ2-3
CASSFGSPTDTQYF
>TRBV10-3|TRBJ2-5
CAISDSTGTGGTQYF
>TRBV6-2/TRBV6-3|TRBJ1-3
CATLPGSYYANSGNTIYF
>TRBV5-4|TRBJ1-2
CASSLGGQGSYGYTF
>TRBV6-5|TRBJ2-1
CASSYGGTGLNEQFF
>TRBV6-1|TRBJ1-2
CASSEPGPNYGYTF
>TRBV5-8|TRBJ2-3
CASSSHRGTTDTQYF
>TRBV20-1|TRBJ1-2
CSAWTSNYGYTF
>TRBV5-4|TRBJ1-6
CASSFAALNSPLHF
>TRBV29-1|TRBJ2-7
CSVSQGQGQAYEQYF
>TRBV30|TRBJ1-5
CAAVEGRQPQHF
>TRBV7-9|TRBJ2-1
CASSAPGQFNEQFF
>TRBV7-9|TRBJ1-6
CASSSQESPLHF
>TRBV9|TRBJ2-3
CASSYGGGALGDTQYF
>TRBV13|TRBJ2-7
CASSARGQGALRDEQYF
>TRBV14|TRBJ1-3
CASSPPGTGNGNTIYF
>TRBV7-6|TRBJ2-7
CASSLDFYEQYF
>TRBV5-1|TRBJ2-7
CASSLSSDEQYF
>TRBV7-9|TRBJ2-3
CASSAQATTDTQYF
>TRBV6-6|TRBJ1-1
CASSYGNMESEAFF
>TRBV2|TRBJ2-7
CASGGTRDEQYF
>TRBV4-3|TRBJ1-4
CASAKAGGDEKLFF
>TRBV7-2|TRBJ1-1
CASSRFQAVRTEAFF
>TRBV6-5|TRBJ2-3
CASRSPDTQYF
>TRBV5-4|TRBJ2-1
CASSPQTAASYNEQFF